Listed here are 17 T cell receptor beta chains from one sample, sequenced in a study of T cells after yellow fever vaccination. TCRdb processed the 5' RACE reads anew with MiXCR; each CDR3 protein has one entry. The sample carries hundreds of thousands of distinct CDR3 sequences, around 21% recorded once. Sample: PBMCs, taken 15 days after the yellow fever booster vaccination. These TCRs come from a young man who received the YFV17D yellow fever vaccine.

J is TRBJ1-1 and V is TRBV27; D may be TRBD1 (6 bases). V lost 3 bases and J 0 bases, leaving 17 bases between the germline ends. Germline CDR1 reads MNHEY; CDR2 reads SMNVEV (reference sequence). CDR3 length: 17 amino acids. CDR3 residues: CASSFDGKGVLNTEAFF. The CDR3 DNA follows: TGTGCCAGCAGTTTCGATGGCAAGGGGGTCTTGAACACTGAAGCTTTCTTT.

The chain couples TRBV6-1 to TRBJ2-7, with TRBD2 identical over 11 bases. V was clipped by 8 bases and J by 5 bases; unmatched bases: 17. Per the germline V gene, CDR1 is MNHNS and CDR2 is SASEGT. The CDR3 runs to 17 residues. CDR3 nucleotides: TGTGCCAGCCGAACTAGCGGGAGTATGTACGCCGCTAACGAGCAGTACTTC. It translates to CASRTSGSMYAANEQYF.

In regard to this clonotype: A read error may account for a junction end that differs from germline. The chain combines TRBV18 with TRBJ2-5; a possible D gene is TRBD2 (5 bases). The germline V gene encodes CDR1 KGHSH and CDR2 LQKENI. This CDR3 has 14 residues. As DNA, the CDR3 is TGTGCCAGCTCACCACCGGAGGCACGAGAGACTCAGTACTTC. Translation gives CASSPPEARETQYF. Full variable domain (rest looked up from reference TRBV18 and TRBJ2-5): NAGVMQNPRHLVRRRGQEARLRCSPMKGHSHVYWYRQLPEEGLKFMVYLQKENIIDESGMPKERFSAEFPKEGPSILRIQQVVRGDSAAYFCASSPPEARETQYFGPGTRLLVL.

The chain couples TRBV5-1 to TRBJ2-2, with TRBD1 as a possible D gene (6 bases). Trimming removed 6 bases at V and 2 bases at J, with 14 bases between. CDR1 and CDR2 (germline): SGHRS, YFSETQ. The length of the CDR3 is 15 residues. The CDR3 is CASIAGTTNTGELFF. The CDR3 nucleotides are TGCGCCAGCATAGCCGGGACAACTAACACCGGGGAGCTGTTTTTT.

Only a few counts were recorded for this clonotype. This sequence joins TRBV20-1 and TRBJ2-1; D is unresolved. The V end was cut by 0 bases, the J end by 0 bases, with 6 bases between. The CDR3 is 14 amino acids. CDR1 and CDR2 (germline): DFQATT, SNEGSKA (reference sequence). The CDR3 DNA is TGCAGTGCTAGAGATTGGGACTCCTACAATGAGCAGTTCTTC. Amino acids: CSARDWDSYNEQFF.

The chain carries TRBV27 and TRBJ2-7, with 11 bases matching TRBD2. Per the germline V gene, CDR1 is MNHEY and CDR2 is SMNVEV (reference sequence). V shed 5 bases and J 4 bases; nucleotides not matched to a gene: 7. The CDR3 has 15 amino acids. CDR3 sequence: CASSTLGTSGYEQYF. Here the CDR3 DNA reads TGTGCCAGCAGTACTCTCGGGACTAGCGGATACGAGCAGTACTTC.

This chain links TRBV18 with TRBJ1-1; perhaps TRBD1 as D (5 bases). Trimming stripped 2 bases from V and 4 bases from J, with 5 bases between. CDR1 is KGHSH, CDR2 LQKENI, per germline. CDR3 size: 12 residues. CDR3 sequence (DNA): TGTGCCAGCTCACCAGGGGCCACTGAAGCTTTCTTT. This encodes CASSPGATEAFF.

This clonotype has more than one count but fewer than ten. The gene calls are TRBV6-5 and TRBJ2-1; 7 nucleotides match TRBD2. The germline gives CDR1 MNHEY, CDR2 SVGAGI. J lost 8 bases, V lost 0 bases, and 7 bases had no gene match. There are 15 residues in the CDR3. CDR3 bases: TGTGCCAGCAGTTACTCTGGCGGGAGCTTCGATGAGCAGTTCTTC. Amino acids: CASSYSGGSFDEQFF.

CDR3 loop: CSAAGLADNEQFF. The CDR3 coding sequence is TGCAGTGCCGCGGGACTAGCGGACAATGAGCAGTTCTTC. The chain links TRBV20-1 to TRBJ2-1; 11 bases fit TRBD2. V was clipped by 6 bases and J by 5 bases; unmatched bases: 3. The CDR3 runs 13 residues. The germline gives CDR1 DFQATT, CDR2 SNEGSKA (reference sequence).

The chain carries TRBV9 and TRBJ2-7; D remains unclear. The germline V gene encodes CDR1 SGDLS and CDR2 YYNGEE. V gave up 0 bases and J gave up 9 bases, with 13 bases separating them. This CDR3 is 13 amino acids long. In DNA form, the CDR3 reads TGTGCCAGCAGCGTAGAGGGCTTAGCAGGGCAGTACTTC. It yields the protein CASSVEGLAGQYF.

This sequence joins TRBV28 and TRBJ2-1, with 7 bases that match TRBD2. J was trimmed by 6 bases and V by 7 bases; bases with no gene match: 6. Germline V gene sequence: CDR1 MDHEN, CDR2 SYDVKM. The CDR3 consists of 13 residues. CDR3 nucleotides: TGTGCCAGCAACTACGGACTAGGCAATGAGCAGTTCTTC. Translating it yields CASNYGLGNEQFF.

The chain recombines TRBV29-1 with TRBJ2-7; D is perhaps TRBD1 or TRBD2 (5 bases each). The V gene lost 5 bases and the J gene lost 5 bases, with 16 bases spanning the gap. Germline values: CDR1 SQVTM, CDR2 ANQGSEA. The CDR3 covers 13 residues. CDR3 sequence reads: CSVRRVGGDEQYF. For the CDR3, the DNA is TGCAGCGTTCGCCGAGTTGGGGGAGACGAGCAGTACTTC.

The sample holds a few counts of this clonotype. The rearrangement joins TRBV20-1 to TRBJ2-1; no firm D call. V was pared by 6 bases and J by 3 bases, with 15 bases between. Germline V gives CDR1 DFQATT, CDR2 SNEGSKA (reference sequence). The CDR3 has 14 residues. Written as DNA, the CDR3 is TGCAGTGCGTACGGCGGTGGGCTCTACAATGAGCAGTTCTTC. Its protein is CSAYGGGLYNEQFF.

V usage is TRBV15 and J usage is TRBJ2-7; TRBD2 is a possible D gene (6 bases). The CDR3 has 15 amino acids. Germline CDR1 LNHNV, CDR2 YYDKDF (reference sequence). V gave up 0 bases and J gave up 1 base, with 10 bases separating them. The CDR3 is CATSRDGTLSYEQYF. The CDR3, as DNA: TGTGCCACCAGCAGAGACGGGACTTTATCCTACGAGCAGTACTTC.

The genes are TRBV20-1 and TRBJ2-5; D unresolved. V was shortened by 1 base and J by 5 bases, with 11 bases between the two germline ends. This CDR3 contains 13 residues. CDR1 DFQATT and CDR2 SNEGSKA come from the germline V gene (reference sequence). This CDR3 is CSARGWARETQYF. In DNA form, the CDR3 reads TGCAGTGCTAGAGGTTGGGCTCGGGAGACCCAGTACTTC.

The rearrangement joins TRBV11-3 to TRBJ2-2, with unresolved D. Germline CDR1 reads SGHNT; CDR2 reads YENEEA. The V end was cut by 6 bases, the J end by 3 bases, with 8 bases between. The CDR3 spans 13 residues. The CDR3 region is CASREGYTGELFF. The CDR3 DNA is TGTGCCAGCAGAGAAGGATACACCGGGGAGCTGTTTTTT. Together with reference TRBV11-3 and TRBJ2-2, the CDR3 gives the full variable domain: EAGVVQSPRYKIIEKKQPVAFWCNPISGHNTLYWYLQNLGQGPELLIRYENEEAVDDSQLPKDRFSAERLKGVDSTLKIQPAELGDSAVYLCASREGYTGELFFGEGSRLTVL.

Points on this clonotype: A read error may produce the germline difference seen at one junction end. This rearrangement joins TRBV7-2 to TRBJ2-7; D is ambiguous. Germline lookup yields CDR1 SGHTA and CDR2 FQGNSA. This CDR3 is built from 14 residues. This chain's CDR3 is CASSVAWSSYEQYF. The CDR3 region has the DNA TGTGCCAGCAGCGTAGCTTGGTCCTCCTACGAGCAGTACTTC.